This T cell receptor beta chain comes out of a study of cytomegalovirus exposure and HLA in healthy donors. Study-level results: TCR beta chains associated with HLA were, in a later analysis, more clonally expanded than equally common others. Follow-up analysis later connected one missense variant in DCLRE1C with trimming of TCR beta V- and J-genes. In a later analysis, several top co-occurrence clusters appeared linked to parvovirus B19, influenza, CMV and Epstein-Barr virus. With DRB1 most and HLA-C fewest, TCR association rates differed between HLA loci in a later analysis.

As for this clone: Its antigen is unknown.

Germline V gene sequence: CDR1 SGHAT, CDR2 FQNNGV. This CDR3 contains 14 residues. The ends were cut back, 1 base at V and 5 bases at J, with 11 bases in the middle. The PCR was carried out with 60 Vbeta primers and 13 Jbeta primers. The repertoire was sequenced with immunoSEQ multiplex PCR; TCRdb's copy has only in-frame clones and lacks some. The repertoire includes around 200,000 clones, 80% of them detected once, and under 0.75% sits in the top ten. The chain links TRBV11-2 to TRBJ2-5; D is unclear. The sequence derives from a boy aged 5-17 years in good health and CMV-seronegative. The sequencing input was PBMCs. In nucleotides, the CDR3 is TGTGCCAGCAGCTTAGCAAGCCCCGCCGAGACCCAGTACTTC. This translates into CASSLASPAETQYF.